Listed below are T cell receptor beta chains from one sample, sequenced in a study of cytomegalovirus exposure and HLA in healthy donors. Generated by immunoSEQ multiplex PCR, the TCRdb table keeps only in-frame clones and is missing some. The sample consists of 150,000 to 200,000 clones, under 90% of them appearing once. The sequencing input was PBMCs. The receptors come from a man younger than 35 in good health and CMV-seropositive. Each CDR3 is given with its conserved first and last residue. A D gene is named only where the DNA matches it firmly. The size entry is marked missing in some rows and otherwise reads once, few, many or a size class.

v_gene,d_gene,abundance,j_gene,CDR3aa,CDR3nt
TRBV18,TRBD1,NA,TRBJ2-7,CASSPPGQGTEQYF,TGTGCCAGCTCACCACCGGGACAGGGGACCGAGCAGTACTTC
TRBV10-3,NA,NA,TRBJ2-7,CAITAKDYHYEQYF,TGTGCCATCACGGCGAAGGACTATCACTACGAGCAGTACTTC
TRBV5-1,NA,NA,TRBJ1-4,CASSFFEGEKLFF,TGCGCCAGCAGCTTCTTCGAGGGAGAAAAACTGTTTTTT
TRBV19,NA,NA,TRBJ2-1,CASRPESGDEQFF,TGTGCCAGTAGACCTGAGAGCGGAGATGAGCAGTTCTTC
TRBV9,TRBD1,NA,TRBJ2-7,CASSASTGGAYEQYF,TGTGCCAGCAGCGCCTCGACAGGGGGCGCGTACGAGCAGTACTTC
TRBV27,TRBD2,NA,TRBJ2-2,CASSSGLDGAGELFF,TGTGCCAGCAGTTCTGGACTAGATGGCGCCGGGGAGCTGTTTTTT
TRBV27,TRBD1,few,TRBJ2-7,CASSPDRGREQYF,TGTGCCAGCAGTCCGGACAGGGGGCGCGAGCAGTACTTC
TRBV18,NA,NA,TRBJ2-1,CASSPRALVQDEQFF,TGTGCCAGCTCACCGCGAGCACTAGTTCAGGATGAGCAGTTCTTC
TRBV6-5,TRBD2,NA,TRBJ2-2,CASSYEGGPNTGELFF,TGTGCCAGCAGTTACGAGGGAGGGCCGAACACCGGGGAGCTGTTTTTT
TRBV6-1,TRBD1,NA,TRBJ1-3,CATRTGRNTIYF,TGTGCCACCCGGACAGGGCGAAACACCATATATTTT
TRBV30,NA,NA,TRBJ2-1,CAWSVQYREQFF,TGTGCCTGGAGTGTACAGTATCGTGAGCAGTTCTTC
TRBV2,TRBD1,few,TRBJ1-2,CASRLIQGDGYTF,TGTGCCAGCAGGCTAATTCAGGGGGATGGCTACACCTTC
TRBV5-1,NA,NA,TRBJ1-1,CASYLTGMNTEAFF,TGCGCCAGCTATTTGACAGGCATGAACACTGAAGCTTTCTTT
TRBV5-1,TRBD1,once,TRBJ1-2,CASSLDIRDRVNGYTF,TGCGCCAGCAGCTTGGACATTCGGGACAGGGTTAATGGCTACACCTTC
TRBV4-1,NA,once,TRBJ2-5,CASSQETVKRTQYF,TGCGCCAGCAGCCAAGAGACAGTCAAGAGAACCCAGTACTTC
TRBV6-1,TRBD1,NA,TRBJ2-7,CASSVQGATYEQYF,TGTGCCAGCAGTGTGCAGGGGGCAACCTACGAGCAGTACTTC
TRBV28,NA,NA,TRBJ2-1,CASSAGFPEQFF,TGTGCCAGCAGTGCAGGGTTCCCTGAGCAGTTCTTC
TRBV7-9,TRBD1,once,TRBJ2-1,CASSLGYRGLWNEQFF,TGTGCCAGCAGCTTAGGCTACAGGGGGTTGTGGAATGAGCAGTTCTTC
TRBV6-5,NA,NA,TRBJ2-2,CASSYNGRDTGELFF,TGTGCCAGCAGTTACAACGGGAGAGACACCGGGGAGCTGTTTTTT
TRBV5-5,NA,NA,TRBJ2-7,CASSLRHDFSYEQYF,TGTGCCAGCAGTTTAAGACACGATTTCTCCTACGAGCAGTACTTC
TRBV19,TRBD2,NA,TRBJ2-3,CATLAGPTGDTQYF,TGTGCCACCTTAGCGGGGCCGACCGGAGATACGCAGTATTTT
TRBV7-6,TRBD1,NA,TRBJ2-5,CASSLSDRAEETQYF,TGTGCCAGCAGCTTATCGGACAGGGCTGAGGAGACCCAGTACTTC
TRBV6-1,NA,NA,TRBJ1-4,CASSEFVRGVRVGMGKLFF,TGTGCCAGCAGTGAATTTGTCCGGGGGGTGCGGGTCGGGATGGGAAAACTGTTTTTT
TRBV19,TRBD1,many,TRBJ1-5,CASNDRDNQPQHF,TGTGCCAGTAATGACAGGGACAATCAGCCCCAGCATTTT
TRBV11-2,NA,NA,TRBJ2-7,CASSLDRPGTYEQYF,TGTGCCAGCAGCTTAGATAGACCAGGTACCTACGAGCAGTACTTC
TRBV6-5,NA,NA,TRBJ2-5,CASSYGSTVQETQYF,TGTGCCAGCAGTTACGGGTCGACAGTTCAAGAGACCCAGTACTTC
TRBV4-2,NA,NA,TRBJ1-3,CASSIPGGVKEAGNTIYF,TGTGCCAGCAGCATCCCGGGAGGGGTTAAGGAAGCTGGAAACACCATATATTTT
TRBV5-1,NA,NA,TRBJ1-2,CASSLGGSYGYTF,TGCGCCAGCAGCTTGGGCGGCTCCTATGGCTACACCTTC
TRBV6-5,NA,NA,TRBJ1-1,CASSLGVYTEAFF,TGTGCCAGCAGTTTAGGGGTCTACACTGAAGCTTTCTTT
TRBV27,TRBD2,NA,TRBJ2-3,CASSPPNLRTGSGRSSAQYF,TGTGCCAGCAGCCCGCCCAACCTCAGGACGGGTAGCGGGAGATCGAGCGCGCAGTATTTT
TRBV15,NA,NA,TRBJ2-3,CATSTSRGDTQYF,TGTGCCACCAGCACCTCGAGAGGGGATACGCAGTATTTT
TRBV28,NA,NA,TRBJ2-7,CASSLGLRISSYEQYF,TGTGCCAGCAGTTTGGGACTGAGGATTAGCTCCTACGAGCAGTACTTC
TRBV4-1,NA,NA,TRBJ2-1,CASSQVLTQPVNEQFF,TGCGCCAGCAGCCAAGTATTGACACAGCCAGTCAATGAGCAGTTCTTC
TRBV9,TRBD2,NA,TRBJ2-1,CASSQTSGSGNEQFF,TGTGCCAGCAGCCAAACTAGCGGGAGTGGCAATGAGCAGTTCTTC
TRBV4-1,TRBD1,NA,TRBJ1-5,CASSPYSGQGSNQPQHF,TGCGCCAGCAGCCCATACTCGGGACAGGGAAGCAATCAGCCCCAGCATTTT
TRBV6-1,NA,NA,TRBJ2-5,CASSELWETQYF,TGTGCCAGCAGTGAACTATGGGAGACCCAGTACTTC
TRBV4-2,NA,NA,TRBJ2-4,CASSQENPERSKNIQYF,TGTGCCAGCAGCCAAGAAAATCCCGAGAGGTCTAAAAACATTCAGTACTTC
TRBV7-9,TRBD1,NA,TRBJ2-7,CASSPGDRADYEQYF,TGTGCCAGCAGCCCCGGGGACAGGGCGGACTACGAGCAGTACTTC
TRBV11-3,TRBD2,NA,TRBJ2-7,CASSLRRIAGIYEQYF,TGTGCCAGCAGCTTAAGACGGATAGCGGGAATCTACGAGCAGTACTTC
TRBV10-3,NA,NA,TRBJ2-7,CAISETRGGVPDEQYF,TGTGCCATCAGTGAGACGAGGGGCGGGGTTCCCGACGAGCAGTACTTC
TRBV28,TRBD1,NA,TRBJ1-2,CASSHRGGYTF,TGTGCCAGCAGCCACAGGGGTGGCTACACCTTC
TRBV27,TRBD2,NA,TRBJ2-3,CASSLLGGLAGEGWTDTQYF,TGTGCCAGCAGTTTATTGGGGGGACTAGCGGGAGAAGGTTGGACAGATACGCAGTATTTT
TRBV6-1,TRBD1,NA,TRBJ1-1,CASSSPGTGGTEAFF,TGTGCCAGCAGTTCACCCGGGACAGGGGGCACTGAAGCTTTCTTT
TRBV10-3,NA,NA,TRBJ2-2,CAISESRLNTGELFF,TGTGCCATCAGTGAGTCGAGGCTGAACACCGGGGAGCTGTTTTTT
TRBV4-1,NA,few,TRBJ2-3,CASSPVQGLGDTQYF,TGCGCCAGCAGCCCCGTACAGGGTTTGGGGGATACGCAGTATTTT
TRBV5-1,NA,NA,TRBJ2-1,CASSQQGPEQFF,TGCGCCAGCAGCCAACAGGGTCCTGAGCAGTTCTTC
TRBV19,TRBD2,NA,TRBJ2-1,CASRLAGGVNEQFF,TGTGCCAGTAGACTAGCGGGAGGGGTGAATGAGCAGTTCTTC
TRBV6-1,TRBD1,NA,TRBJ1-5,CATGGDQPQHF,TGTGCGACAGGGGGCGATCAGCCCCAGCATTTT